A selection of T cell receptor beta chains follows, all from one sample in a study of Ad26.COV2.S vaccination and SARS-CoV-2 variants. Data came from immunoSEQ multiplex PCR; TCRdb stores just in-frame clones and leaves some out. The sample lists roughly 330,000 clones, roughly 90% seen once, with 5.5% in the top ten. The sample consisted of peripheral blood, taken in a trial of Ad26.COV2.S vaccine versus placebo. The receptors shown here come from a person between 18 and 65 years old who received the Ad26.COV2.S COVID-19 vaccine or a placebo. CDR3s include the opening cysteine and the closing phenylalanine or tryptophan.

>TRBV7-2
CASSLDPSSLILDF
>TRBV6-2/TRBV6-3
CASSPPRRVLYQPQHF
>TRBV6-5
CASSSHSNQPQHF
>TRBV13
CASSLGQVQPQHF
>TRBV15
CATSRLAEAQHF
>TRBV7-9
CASSLGQPEGYEQYF
>TRBV27
CASSLKGFNGYTF
>TRBV5-4
CASSLISQGVIGGYTF
>TRBV18
CASSPSGNQPQHF
>TRBV2
CASRRQDYYEQYF
>TRBV27
CASSWDLNTEAFF
>TRBV11-2
CASSLAAGSIYNEQFF
>TRBV11-2
CASSSSYEQYF
>TRBV2
CASSGTGGTQYF
>TRBV5-1
CASSLYAGDTQYF
>TRBV3-1/TRBV3-2
CASSPDGYEQYF
>TRBV4-3
CASSPWTALETNYGYTF
>TRBV10-1
CASSEGPTLANEQFF
>TRBV7-8
CASSWTGDTEAFF
>TRBV19
CASSTQGARYYGYTF
>TRBV6-5
CASSPSGTSTDTQYF
>TRBV20-1
CSASNPTGVAGELFF
>TRBV19
CASSMYSGTEAFF
>TRBV29-1
CSVEGAWDRVSQETQYF
>TRBV15
CATSRDRGRGFSDSNQPQHF
>TRBV29-1
CSVETGGNTEAFF
>TRBV12-3/TRBV12-4
CASSLGIWDEQYF
>TRBV6-5
CASSPGAGGNNEQFF
>TRBV11-2
CASNPTSGVAAFF
>TRBV9
CASSVEGNTEAFF
>TRBV10-3
CAISGVEQQLYGYTF
>TRBV27
CASSLGPGGSTDTQYF
>TRBV7-9
CASSLLGTANYGYTF
>TRBV5-6
CASSPVGRGVYNEQFF
>TRBV7-9
CASSPPEMGPSANEKLFF
>TRBV6-2/TRBV6-3
CASSSRDPPMTQETQYF
>TRBV9
CASSVDAGGTGELFF